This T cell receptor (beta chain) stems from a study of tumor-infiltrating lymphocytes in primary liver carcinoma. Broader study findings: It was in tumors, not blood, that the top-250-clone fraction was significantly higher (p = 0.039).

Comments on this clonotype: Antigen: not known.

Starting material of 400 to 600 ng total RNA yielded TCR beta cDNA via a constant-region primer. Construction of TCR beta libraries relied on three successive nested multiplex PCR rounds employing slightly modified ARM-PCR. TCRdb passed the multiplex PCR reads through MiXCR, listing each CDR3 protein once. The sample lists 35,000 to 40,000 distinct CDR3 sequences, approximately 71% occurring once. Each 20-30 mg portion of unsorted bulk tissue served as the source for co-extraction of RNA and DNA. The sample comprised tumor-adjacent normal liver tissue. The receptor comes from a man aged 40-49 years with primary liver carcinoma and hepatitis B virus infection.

The CDR3, as DNA: TGTGCCGTTCGGGCTAGCAGGAGTTTTACAGATACGCAGTATTTT. This codes for CAVRASRSFTDTQYF. This rearrangement joins TRBV6-2 or TRBV6-3 to TRBJ2-3; tentatively, D is TRBD2 (5 bases). V lost 11 bases and J 3 bases, leaving 21 bases between the germline ends. The CDR3 contains 15 residues. Germline V gene sequence: CDR1 MNHEY, CDR2 SVGEGT.